This T cell receptor (beta chain) comes out of a study of blood T cell repertoires in COVID-19. About the research overall: Samples came from the United States, Italy and Spain, spanning acute and convalescent COVID-19. From T cells, B-cell-depleted T cells, or PBMCs came the material, which was cDNA or gDNA.

The germline V and J ends were trimmed by 4 bases and 2 bases, with 19 bases remaining between them. This CDR3 contains 17 residues. The germline V gene has CDR1 SGHKS and CDR2 YYEKEE (reference sequence). This table comes from immunoSEQ multiplex PCR, and its TCRdb copy is limited to in-frame clones, with some not included. This sample has 35,000 to 40,000 clones; roughly 86% occur once, and the top ten carry 7.2%. J is TRBJ1-5 and V is TRBV5-5, with D possibly being TRBD1 (5 bases). The receptor comes from a human donor in a cohort sampled during active COVID-19. Sequenced: peripheral blood. This chain's CDR3 is CASSENSGGAGNQPQHF. CDR3 DNA: TGTGCCAGCAGCGAGAATTCCGGGGGTGCGGGCAATCAGCCCCAGCATTTT.